The 13 T cell receptor beta chains below come from one sample, sequenced in a study of T cells in localized non-small cell lung cancer. Profiling relied on immunoSEQ multiplex PCR, and the TCRdb table lists in-frame clones only, not all of them. The sample has approximately 1,000 clones, about a quarter seen once. The sequencing used normal lung tissue next to the tumor, collected before any cancer treatment. Receptor source: a man aged 40 to 70 with stage III lung adenocarcinoma.

The CDR3 region is CASSWGDNYTEAFF. The CDR3 nucleotides read TGTGCCAGCAGTTGGGGTGATAATTACACTGAAGCTTTCTTT. The chain carries TRBV28 and TRBJ1-1; no firm D call. V was cut by 4 bases and J by 3 bases, with 12 bases left in between. This CDR3 has 14 residues. The V gene's germline CDR1 is MDHEN and CDR2 SYDVKM. Combining the CDR3 with reference TRBV28 and TRBJ1-1 gives the whole variable domain DVKVTQSSRYLVKRTGEKVFLECVQDMDHENMFWYRQDPGLGLRLIYFSYDVKMKEKGDIPEGYSVSREKKERFSLILESASTNQTSMYLCASSWGDNYTEAFFGQGTRLTVV.

V usage is TRBV5-1 and J usage is TRBJ2-7, with TRBD1 matching 9 bases. V lost 1 base to trimming and J lost 6 bases; unmatched junction nucleotides: 5. Germline V CDR1 and CDR2: SGHRS, YFSETQ. The CDR3 consists of 14 residues. The CDR3 protein is CASSLTGGLSEQYF. The CDR3 nucleotides read TGCGCCAGCAGCTTGACAGGGGGCCTGAGCGAGCAGTACTTC.

This clone was counted between two and nine times. V gene TRBV9 combines with J gene TRBJ2-1, with 14 bases matching TRBD2. The CDR3 is 13 amino acids. Germline V CDR1 and CDR2: SGDLS, YYNGEE. Unmatched junction bases numbered 1, after V lost 0 bases and J lost 14 bases. CDR3 nucleotide sequence: TGTGCCAGCAGCGTAGGGACTAGCGGGAGGAAGTTCTTC. As protein: CASSVGTSGRKFF.

CDR3 protein: CASSQGGSSYNEQFF. The DNA of the CDR3 is TGTGCCAGCTCACAGGGCGGGAGCTCCTACAATGAGCAGTTCTTC. The J gene is TRBJ2-1, the V gene TRBV18, with 7 nucleotides matching TRBD2. CDR3 length: 15 amino acids. V was pared by 4 bases and J by 0 bases, with 3 bases of the junction left unmatched. Germline V gene data show CDR1 as KGHSH and CDR2 as LQKENI.

This clone was observed a handful of times. The chain couples TRBV28 to TRBJ1-1; TRBD1 aligns across 7 bases. With 8 bases clipped from V and 2 bases from J, the junction kept 5 bases outside the gene matches. From germline, CDR1 is MDHEN and CDR2 SYDVKM. The CDR3 contains 13 residues. CDR3 DNA: TGTGCCAGCGCTGGACAGGTAAACACTGAAGCTTTCTTT. Encoded protein: CASAGQVNTEAFF.

This clone was seen more than once but under ten times. The chain combines TRBV28 with TRBJ1-1; possibly TRBD1 for D (6 bases). CDR1 MDHEN and CDR2 SYDVKM come from the germline V gene. The CDR3 runs to 15 residues. Deletions cut 5 bases from V and 1 base from J, with 14 bases between. CDR3 sequence reads: CASSLQGSGNTEAFF. DNA for the CDR3: TGTGCCAGCAGTCTCCAGGGGTCAGGGAACACTGAAGCTTTCTTT.

The CDR3 DNA reads TGTGCCAGCAGCTTAACTAGCGGGGTATACAATGAGCAGTTCTTC. Translating it yields CASSLTSGVYNEQFF. The genes are TRBV11-3 and TRBJ2-1; 10 nucleotides match TRBD2. The CDR3 totals 15 residues. V was clipped by 2 bases and J by 4 bases; unmatched bases: 2. Germline CDR1 reads SGHNT; CDR2 reads YENEEA.

This clone came up a few times. The chain uses TRBV19 and TRBJ1-1, with D uncertain. From germline, CDR1 is LNHDA and CDR2 SQIVND (reference sequence). Trimming left V 3 bases short and J 4 bases short, with 9 bases between. The CDR3 has 13 residues. The CDR3 DNA reads TGTGCCAGTAGTATGACCGGGGTCACTGAAGCTTTCTTT. Translated: CASSMTGVTEAFF.

This chain connects TRBV6-8 to TRBJ1-1; D is possibly TRBD1 (5 bases). This CDR3 contains 14 residues. Trimming shortened V by 5 bases and J by 0 bases, and 10 bases separated the two germline ends. Looked up from germline, CDR1 is MNHGY and CDR2 is SAAAGT. Here the CDR3 reads CASSDGGMNTEAFF. CDR3 in DNA: TGTGCCAGCAGTGACGGGGGGATGAACACTGAAGCTTTCTTT.

The gene calls are TRBV14 and TRBJ2-7; D is uncertain. Trimming took 4 bases from V and 4 from J, leaving 5 bases between them. The CDR3 loop spans 11 amino acids. CDR1 SGHDN and CDR2 FVKESK come from the germline V gene. The CDR3 DNA reads as TGTGCCAGCAGCCGAGATTACGAGCAGTACTTC. It specifies CASSRDYEQYF.

The V call is TRBV29-1, the J call TRBJ2-7; 10 bases map to TRBD1. This CDR3 has 14 residues. Losses at the gene ends were 4 bases for V and 2 bases for J; bases not matched to a gene: 5. The germline gives CDR1 SQVTM, CDR2 ANQGSEA. CDR3 region: CSVAGQGVTYEQYF. The CDR3 bases are TGCAGCGTTGCCGGACAGGGGGTGACCTACGAGCAGTACTTC.

The genes are TRBV11-3 and TRBJ2-1; D uncertain. V was clipped by 6 bases and J by 6 bases, with 18 bases between them. Germline V gene sequence: CDR1 SGHNT, CDR2 YENEEA. This CDR3 contains 15 residues. DNA for the CDR3: TGTGCCAGCAGTCCCCCGGACGCCCAGGTCAATGAGCAGTTCTTC. Protein product: CASSPPDAQVNEQFF.

The chain couples TRBV19 to TRBJ2-2, with 9 bases aligning to TRBD2. Germline V gene sequence: CDR1 LNHDA, CDR2 SQIVND (reference sequence). The CDR3 spans 15 residues. The V segment lost 9 bases and the J segment 5 bases; nucleotides outside the gene matches: 10. CDR3 DNA sequence: TGTGCCAGCTATAGCGGGAGAGGTTGGACCGGGGAGCTGTTTTTT. Residues: CASYSGRGWTGELFF.